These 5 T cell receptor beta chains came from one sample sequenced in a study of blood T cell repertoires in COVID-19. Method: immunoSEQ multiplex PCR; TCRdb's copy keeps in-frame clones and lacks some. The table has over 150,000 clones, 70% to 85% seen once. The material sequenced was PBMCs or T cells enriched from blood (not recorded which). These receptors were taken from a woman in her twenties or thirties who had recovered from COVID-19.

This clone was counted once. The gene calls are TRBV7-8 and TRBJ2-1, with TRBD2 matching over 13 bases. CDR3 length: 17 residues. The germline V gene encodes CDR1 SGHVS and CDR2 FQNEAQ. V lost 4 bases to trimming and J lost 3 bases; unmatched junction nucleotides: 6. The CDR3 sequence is CASSSATSGRIYNEQFF. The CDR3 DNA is TGTGCCAGCAGCTCCGCGACTAGCGGGAGGATCTACAATGAGCAGTTCTTC.

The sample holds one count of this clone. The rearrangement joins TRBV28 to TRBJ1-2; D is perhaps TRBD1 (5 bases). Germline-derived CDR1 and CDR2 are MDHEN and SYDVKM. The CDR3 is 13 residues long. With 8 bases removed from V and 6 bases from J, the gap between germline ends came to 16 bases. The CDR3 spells CASEMGHLDGYTF. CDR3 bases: TGTGCCAGCGAGATGGGGCATCTCGATGGCTACACCTTC.

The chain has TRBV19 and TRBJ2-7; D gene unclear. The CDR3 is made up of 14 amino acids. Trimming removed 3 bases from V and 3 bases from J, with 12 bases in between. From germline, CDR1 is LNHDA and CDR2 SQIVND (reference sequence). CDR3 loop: CASSMNGRIYEQYF. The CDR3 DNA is TGTGCCAGTAGTATGAATGGCAGGATCTACGAGCAGTACTTC. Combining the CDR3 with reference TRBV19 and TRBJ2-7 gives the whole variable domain DGGITQSPKYLFRKEGQNVTLSCEQNLNHDAMYWYRQDPGQGLRLIYYSQIVNDFQKGDIAEGYSVSREKKESFPLTVTSAQKNPTAFYLCASSMNGRIYEQYFGPGTRLTVT.

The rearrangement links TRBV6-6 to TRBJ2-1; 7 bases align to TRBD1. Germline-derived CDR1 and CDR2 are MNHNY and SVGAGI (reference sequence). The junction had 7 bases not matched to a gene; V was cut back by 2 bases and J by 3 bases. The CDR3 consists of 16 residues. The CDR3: CASSYTTGSGYNEQFF. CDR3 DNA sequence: TGTGCCAGCAGTTACACGACAGGGAGTGGCTACAATGAGCAGTTCTTC.

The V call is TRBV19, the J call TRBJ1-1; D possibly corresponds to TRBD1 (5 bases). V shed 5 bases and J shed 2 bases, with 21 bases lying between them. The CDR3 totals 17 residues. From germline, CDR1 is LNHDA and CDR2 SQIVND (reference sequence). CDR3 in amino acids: CASSSGSGVRGNTEAFF. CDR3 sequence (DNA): TGTGCCAGTAGTTCCGGTTCGGGGGTAAGAGGAAACACTGAAGCTTTCTTT.